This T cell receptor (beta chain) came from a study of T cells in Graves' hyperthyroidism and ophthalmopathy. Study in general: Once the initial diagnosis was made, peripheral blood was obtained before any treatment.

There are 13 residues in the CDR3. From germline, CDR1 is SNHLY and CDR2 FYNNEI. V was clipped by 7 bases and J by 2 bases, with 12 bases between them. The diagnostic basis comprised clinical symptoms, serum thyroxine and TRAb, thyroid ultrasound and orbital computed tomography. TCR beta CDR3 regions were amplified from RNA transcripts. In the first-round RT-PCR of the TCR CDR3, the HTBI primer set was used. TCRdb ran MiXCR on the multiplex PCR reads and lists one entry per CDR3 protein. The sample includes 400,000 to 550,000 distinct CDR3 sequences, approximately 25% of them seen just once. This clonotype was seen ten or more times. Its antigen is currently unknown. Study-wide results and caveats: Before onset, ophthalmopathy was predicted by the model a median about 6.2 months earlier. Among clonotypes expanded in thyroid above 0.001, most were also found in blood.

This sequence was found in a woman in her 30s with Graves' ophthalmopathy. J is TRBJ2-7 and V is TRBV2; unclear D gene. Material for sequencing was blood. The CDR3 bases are TGTGCCAGCATCATGGAATTCGCCTACGAGCAGTACTTC. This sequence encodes CASIMEFAYEQYF.